The 19 T cell receptor beta chains below all came from one sample that was sequenced in a study of cytomegalovirus exposure and HLA in healthy donors. The PCR employed 60 Vbeta primers together with 13 Jbeta primers. Data came from immunoSEQ multiplex PCR; TCRdb stores just in-frame clones and leaves some out. Of 70,000 to 100,000 clones in the sample, over 55% were seen once. What was sequenced was PBMCs. Every receptor here comes from a woman aged 45-65 years in good health and CMV-seropositive.

The V gene is TRBV7-8, the J gene TRBJ2-2; tentatively, D is TRBD2 (6 bases). Germline V CDR1 and CDR2: SGHVS, FQNEAQ. V lost 0 bases and J lost 5, with 13 bases in between. The CDR3 spans 16 residues. CDR3 DNA: TGTGCCAGCAGCTTAGCGGGGGGACTGCTGACCGGGGAGCTGTTTTTT. It codes for CASSLAGGLLTGELFF.

This clone has a single count. The V and J genes are TRBV2 and TRBJ2-5, with D tentatively TRBD2 (6 bases). This CDR3 spans 13 amino acids. CDR1 and CDR2 (germline): SNHLY, FYNNEI. The germline V and J ends were trimmed by 3 bases and 2 bases, with 7 bases remaining between them. CDR3 region: CASSEAGQETQYF. The CDR3 coding sequence is TGTGCCAGCAGTGAGGCGGGACAAGAGACCCAGTACTTC.

The chain recombines TRBV28 with TRBJ2-1; D remains ambiguous. In germline, CDR1 is MDHEN, CDR2 SYDVKM. This CDR3 comprises 13 residues. The ends were cut back, 6 bases at V and 4 bases at J, with 10 bases in the middle. In DNA, the CDR3 is TGTGCCAGCAGAGGAGTTTCTTACAATGAGCAGTTCTTC. Its translation: CASRGVSYNEQFF.

The chain recombines TRBV4-3 with TRBJ1-2; possible D gene TRBD1, 6 bases. Germline assignment: CDR1 LGHNA and CDR2 YSLEER. Trimming left V 0 bases short and J 0 bases short, with 11 bases between. The CDR3 totals 16 residues. This CDR3 reads CASSQDRGLANYGYTF. In DNA, the CDR3 is TGCGCCAGCAGCCAAGACAGGGGCTTAGCTAACTATGGCTACACCTTC.

The chain combines TRBV28 with TRBJ2-7, with 7 bases that match TRBD1. The CDR3 loop spans 14 amino acids. Germline V gene sequence: CDR1 MDHEN, CDR2 SYDVKM. Unmatched junction bases numbered 11, after V lost 6 bases and J lost 6 bases. CDR3 residues: CASSLTGYTSEQYF. The CDR3 DNA reads TGTGCCAGCAGCCTGACAGGGTACACTTCCGAGCAGTACTTC.

The chain carries TRBV5-6 and TRBJ2-7, with 10 nucleotides matching TRBD1. The CDR3 runs to 15 residues. Germline lookup yields CDR1 SGHDT and CDR2 YYEEEE. Unmatched junction bases numbered 3, after V lost 0 bases and J lost 3 bases. The DNA for the CDR3 is TGTGCCAGCAGCTTGGCGGGACAGGGGCACTACGAGCAGTACTTC. It specifies CASSLAGQGHYEQYF.

This clone has a handful of counts. The chain uses TRBV6-5 and TRBJ2-3; 7 positions agree with TRBD2. The CDR3 covers 15 residues. V dropped 0 bases and J dropped 2; count of bases not matched to a gene: 2. The germline gives CDR1 MNHEY, CDR2 SVGAGI. The CDR3 DNA is TGTGCCAGCAGTTACTCACGGGGGGACACAGATACGCAGTATTTT. This encodes CASSYSRGDTDTQYF.

The rearrangement uses TRBV30 and TRBJ1-2; D call uncertain. The CDR3 extends over 13 amino acids. From germline, CDR1 is GTSNPN and CDR2 SVGIG (reference sequence). With 4 bases removed from V and 3 bases from J, the gap between germline ends came to 12 bases. CDR3 in amino acids: CAWIVPGYYGYTF. In DNA form, the CDR3 reads TGTGCCTGGATCGTTCCCGGGTACTATGGCTACACCTTC.

The chain employs TRBV15 and TRBJ2-2, with D tentatively TRBD2 (6 bases). Germline lookup yields CDR1 LNHNV and CDR2 YYDKDF (reference sequence). Deletions cut 5 bases from V and 4 bases from J, with 14 bases between. The CDR3 length is 15 residues. The CDR3 here is CATSLAPRGTGELFF. CDR3 nucleotides: TGTGCCACCAGCCTAGCGCCCCGGGGCACCGGGGAGCTGTTTTTT. The variable domain in full, with the rest retrieved from reference TRBV15 and TRBJ2-2, is DAMVIQNPRYQVTQFGKPVTLSCSQTLNHNVMYWYQQKSSQAPKLLFHYYDKDFNNEADTPDNFQSRRPNTSFCFLDIRSPGLGDTAMYLCATSLAPRGTGELFFGEGSRLTVL.

CDR3 region: CSVTFYGEAFF. For the CDR3, the DNA is TGCAGCGTAACGTTTTACGGTGAAGCTTTCTTT. The V call is TRBV29-1, the J call TRBJ1-1; no reliable D call. Germline V gene sequence: CDR1 SQVTM, CDR2 ANQGSEA. The V end was cut by 6 bases, the J end by 7 bases, with 12 bases between. The CDR3 covers 11 residues.

This clone was observed a handful of times. This chain links TRBV28 with TRBJ1-5, with 11 bases fitting TRBD1. After removal of 5 bases from V and 9 bases from J, the junction contained 18 bases not matched to a gene. Germline CDR1 reads MDHEN; CDR2 reads SYDVKM. The CDR3 is made up of 18 amino acids. This CDR3 is CASSLSTGQGAGVTPQHF. The CDR3 region has the DNA TGTGCCAGCAGTCTCTCGACCGGACAGGGGGCGGGGGTAACGCCCCAGCATTTT.

This chain joins TRBV4-2 and TRBJ2-3, with TRBD2 identical over 9 bases. CDR3 length: 16 residues. CDR1 and CDR2 from the germline V gene are LGHNA and YNFKEQ. Trimming took 1 base from V and 6 from J; bases not matched to a gene: 8. CDR3 residues: CASSQVSSGNPDTQYF. As DNA, the CDR3 is TGTGCCAGCAGCCAAGTCTCTAGCGGGAACCCCGATACGCAGTATTTT.

The chain links TRBV11-2 to TRBJ1-1; D may be TRBD1 (6 bases). The CDR3 is made up of 15 amino acids. The V gene's germline CDR1 is SGHAT and CDR2 FQNNGV. With 2 bases removed from V and 0 bases from J, the gap between germline ends came to 10 bases. The chain's CDR3 is CASSLRGHLNTEAFF. The CDR3 nucleotides read TGTGCCAGCAGCTTAAGGGGACACCTGAACACTGAAGCTTTCTTT.

The rearrangement links TRBV29-1 to TRBJ2-6; TRBD2 is a possible D gene (6 bases). Between the trimmed V and J ends, which lost 4 bases and 0 bases, there was a span of 10 bases. The germline V gene encodes CDR1 SQVTM and CDR2 ANQGSEA. There are 15 residues in the CDR3. The CDR3 DNA reads TGCAGCGTTGGTAGTAGCGGCTCTGGGGCCAACGTCCTGACTTTC. Its protein is CSVGSSGSGANVLTF.

This clone showed up just a few times. The chain has TRBV30 and TRBJ2-1; D uncertain. V was trimmed by 3 bases and J by 6 bases, leaving 12 bases between them. The CDR3 runs to 13 residues. Germline loops: CDR1 GTSNPN, CDR2 SVGIG (reference sequence). The CDR3 coding sequence is TGTGCCTGGAGCGATAAGGCGGCCAATGAGCAGTTCTTC. Translation gives CAWSDKAANEQFF.

This chain connects TRBV28 to TRBJ2-3, with 15 bases lining up with TRBD2. CDR1 MDHEN and CDR2 SYDVKM come from the germline V gene. With V trimmed by 5 bases and J by 4 bases, 4 bases remained unmatched. This CDR3 has 16 amino acids. CDR3 sequence reads: CASSTGLAGGPDTQYF. The CDR3 DNA sequence: TGTGCCAGCAGTACCGGACTAGCGGGGGGGCCAGATACGCAGTATTTT.

The chain links TRBV5-1 to TRBJ1-4, with D unclear. Between the trimmed V and J ends, which lost 1 base and 0 bases, there was a span of 7 bases. Germline CDR1 and CDR2: SGHRS and YFSETQ. The CDR3 is made up of 15 amino acids. This chain's CDR3 is CASSLSGTTNEKLFF. CDR3 in DNA: TGCGCCAGCAGCTTGTCGGGGACAACTAATGAAAAACTGTTTTTT. Supplemented by reference TRBV5-1 and TRBJ1-4, the full variable domain reads KAGVTQTPRYLIKTRGQQVTLSCSPISGHRSVSWYQQTPGQGLQFLFEYFSETQRNKGNFPGRFSGRQFSNSRSEMNVSTLELGDSALYLCASSLSGTTNEKLFFGSGTQLSVL.

This CDR3 is CSVEGGGGDTQYF. The CDR3 bases are TGCAGCGTTGAAGGCGGCGGGGGAGATACGCAGTATTTT. This chain uses TRBV29-1 with TRBJ2-3, with 7 bases aligning to TRBD2. Per germline, CDR1 SQVTM and CDR2 ANQGSEA. Trimming at V came to 1 base and at J to 5 bases, leaving 3 bases not matched to a gene. CDR3 length: 13 residues.

There are many counts of this clone. This rearrangement joins TRBV19 to TRBJ1-1, with D possibly being TRBD1 (5 bases). Trimming left V 5 bases short and J 0 bases short, with 10 bases between. Germline-derived CDR1 and CDR2 are LNHDA and SQIVND (reference sequence). The CDR3 has 14 residues. CDR3 DNA sequence: TGTGCCAGTAGTGCGACAGCTATGAACACTGAAGCTTTCTTT. Encoded protein: CASSATAMNTEAFF.